The 23 T cell receptor beta chains listed next were all sequenced from one sample in a study of T cells in tumors after PD-1 blockade. This table comes from immunoSEQ multiplex PCR, and its TCRdb copy is limited to in-frame clones, with some not included. The sample shows about 63,000 clones, around 72% of them seen only once. Sequencing was performed on PBMCs, taken after anti-PD-1 treatment. Receptors were obtained from a human donor with basal cell carcinoma.

By frequency in the sample, this clone is medium-sized. The chain has TRBV6-5 and TRBJ2-3; 9 nucleotides match TRBD2. The germline gives CDR1 MNHEY, CDR2 SVGAGI. J was trimmed by 0 bases and V by 8 bases; bases with no gene match: 6. This CDR3 comprises 15 residues. The CDR3 nucleotides are TGTGCCAGCGGAGGGCTAGCGGGGAGCACAGATACGCAGTATTTT. Translation: CASGGLAGSTDTQYF.

The chain is built from TRBV2 and TRBJ2-7; D tentatively reads TRBD1 or TRBD2 (7 bases each). The V end was cut by 3 bases, the J end by 6 bases, with 9 bases between. This CDR3 region has 12 residues. Germline V gene data show CDR1 as SNHLY and CDR2 as FYNNEI. The CDR3 loop is CASSDRGGEQYF. CDR3 DNA sequence: TGTGCCAGCAGTGACAGGGGGGGCGAGCAGTACTTC.

The chain has TRBV7-8 and TRBJ2-7; a possible D gene is TRBD1 (7 bases). Trimming cost V 4 bases and J 1 base, with 17 bases left between them. The CDR3 runs 16 residues. CDR1 SGHVS and CDR2 FQNEAQ come from the germline V gene. As DNA, the CDR3 is TGTGCCAGCAGCTATTCCTCAGGGGGGTATTCCTACGAGCAGTACTTC. This translates into CASSYSSGGYSYEQYF.

The chain recombines TRBV9 with TRBJ2-3, with 9 bases that match TRBD1. CDR1 SGDLS and CDR2 YYNGEE come from the germline V gene. The trim removed 0 bases at V and 6 bases at J, leaving 2 bases unmatched. This CDR3 has 14 amino acids. The CDR3 region has the DNA TGTGCCAGCAGCGTAGATACAGGGGGCGATACGCAGTATTTT. Protein: CASSVDTGGDTQYF.

This clone appeared a few times. This CDR3 reads CASRGTGGAGELFF. In DNA, the CDR3 is TGTGCCTCACGCGGGACAGGCGGGGCCGGGGAGCTGTTTTTT. The chain has TRBV30 and TRBJ2-2; 8 bases map to TRBD1. Germline assignment: CDR1 GTSNPN and CDR2 SVGIG (reference sequence). J was trimmed by 6 bases and V by 7 bases; bases with no gene match: 10. This CDR3 spans 14 amino acids.

V and J are TRBV30 and TRBJ2-7; D might be TRBD1 or TRBD2, each matching 5 bases. The V end was cut by 5 bases, the J end by 5 bases, with 10 bases between. CDR1 and CDR2 (germline): GTSNPN, SVGIG (reference sequence). The CDR3 totals 11 residues. The CDR3: CAWGGTHEQYF. CDR3 sequence (DNA): TGTGCCTGGGGGGGAACCCACGAGCAGTACTTC.

The chain has TRBV6-6 and TRBJ1-2; perhaps TRBD1 as D (6 bases). This CDR3 is 14 amino acids long. Trimming pared 2 bases from V and 4 bases from J, leaving 11 bases between. The germline V gene encodes CDR1 MNHNY and CDR2 SVGAGI (reference sequence). CDR3: CASSYTGTAYGYTF. DNA for the CDR3: TGTGCCAGCAGTTACACAGGGACGGCCTATGGCTACACCTTC.

The CDR3 protein is CATSDSWDRRNTIYF. The CDR3 DNA sequence: TGTGCCACCAGTGATTCCTGGGACAGGCGAAACACCATATATTTT. The chain carries TRBV24-1 and TRBJ1-3; 8 bases agree with TRBD1. V lost 2 bases and J lost 5; bases outside the gene matches: 4. Germline V gene lookup returns CDR1 KGHDR and CDR2 SFDVKD. This CDR3 spans 15 amino acids.

The rearrangement links TRBV19 to TRBJ2-7; weak D call: TRBD1 (7 bases). Germline CDR1 LNHDA, CDR2 SQIVND (reference sequence). V lost 6 bases and J lost 2, with 29 bases in between. The CDR3 covers 19 residues. CDR3 bases: TGTGCCAGTAGCATACGGCCGGGACAGACCGGCGGGGCTCCCTACGAGCAGTACTTC. Encoded protein: CASSIRPGQTGGAPYEQYF.

The chain combines TRBV28 with TRBJ2-3; the D gene is possibly TRBD2 (5 bases). This CDR3 region has 13 residues. Germline values: CDR1 MDHEN, CDR2 SYDVKM. V lost 7 bases, J lost 4 bases, and 12 bases lay in between. For the CDR3, the DNA is TGTGCCAGCATGTCTAGCAGCGCAGATACGCAGTATTTT. Protein product: CASMSSSADTQYF.

The J gene is TRBJ1-2, the V gene TRBV28, with D possibly matching TRBD1 (6 bases). This CDR3 contains 12 residues. V shed 10 bases and J shed 8 bases, with 17 bases lying between them. Germline CDR1 MDHEN, CDR2 SYDVKM. This CDR3 is CATKRTAGGYTF. Written as DNA, the CDR3 is TGTGCCACTAAACGGACAGCGGGAGGCTACACCTTC.

The chain couples TRBV6-1 to TRBJ2-3, with D unresolved. Germline CDR1 reads MNHNS; CDR2 reads SASEGT. The CDR3 totals 11 residues. V lost 3 bases and J 5 bases, leaving 3 bases between the germline ends. The CDR3 sequence is CASSEGDTQYF. The CDR3 DNA sequence: TGTGCCAGCAGTGAGGGAGATACGCAGTATTTT.

The chain recombines TRBV5-1 with TRBJ2-3, with D tentatively TRBD2 (6 bases). The V end was cut by 5 bases, the J end by 2 bases, with 12 bases between. Germline V CDR1 and CDR2: SGHRS, YFSETQ. This CDR3 is built from 14 residues. CDR3 sequence reads: CASRGTGYTDTQYF. Here the CDR3 DNA reads TGCGCCAGCAGAGGGACTGGATACACAGATACGCAGTATTTT.

The chain has TRBV19 and TRBJ1-1; D not certain. V was trimmed by 7 bases and J by 6 bases, leaving 18 bases between them. Per the germline V gene, CDR1 is LNHDA and CDR2 is SQIVND (reference sequence). The CDR3 covers 14 residues. CDR3 nucleotide sequence: TGTGCCAGTATGAGACACGAGGCCCCACCTGAAGCTTTCTTT. Residues: CASMRHEAPPEAFF.

Comment on this clone: An end of the junction does not agree with germline; a read error may underlie this. V is TRBV5-1 and J is TRBJ2-3, with TRBD2 matching over 9 bases. Germline CDR1 SGHRS, CDR2 YFSETQ. CDR3 length: 15 amino acids. The CDR3, as DNA: TGCGCCCGCAGCGGGGGCGGGGGGGTCACAGATACGCAGTATTTT. Its translation: CARSGGGGVTDTQYF.

A few counts support this clone. The chain carries TRBV7-9 and TRBJ1-1; D gene uncertain. The CDR3 has 10 amino acids. Between the trimmed V and J ends, which lost 2 bases and 8 bases, there was a span of 3 bases. Germline V gene lookup returns CDR1 SEHNR and CDR2 FQNEAQ (reference sequence). As DNA, the CDR3 is TGTGCCAGCAGCTTAAGGGAAGCTTTCTTT. Residues: CASSLREAFF.

V and J are TRBV6-5 and TRBJ2-1; TRBD1 agrees at 10 bases. V dropped 10 bases and J dropped 10; count of bases not matched to a gene: 13. The CDR3 spans 14 residues. Germline V CDR1 and CDR2: MNHEY, SVGAGI. The CDR3 spells CATLGDRGIYEQFF. Written as DNA, the CDR3 is TGTGCCACCCTGGGGGACAGGGGAATCTACGAGCAGTTCTTC.

The V and J genes are TRBV15 and TRBJ2-6; 11 nucleotides align to TRBD1. V was clipped by 4 bases and J by 0 bases; unmatched bases: 5. The CDR3 has 18 amino acids. Per germline, CDR1 LNHNV and CDR2 YYDKDF (reference sequence). CDR3 amino acids: CATSTGTGGFSGANVLTF. CDR3 DNA sequence: TGTGCCACCAGCACCGGGACAGGGGGATTCTCTGGGGCCAACGTCCTGACTTTC.

The chain joins TRBV5-1 to TRBJ2-5; no clear D. The V end lost 0 bases, the J end lost 0 bases, and 6 bases lay between the germline ends. The CDR3 contains 14 residues. Germline CDR1 and CDR2: SGHRS and YFSETQ. The CDR3, as DNA: TGCGCCAGCAGCTTGGAAGGGAACCAAGAGACCCAGTACTTC. Protein: CASSLEGNQETQYF.

There are a few counts of this clone. The chain employs TRBV6-2 or TRBV6-3 and TRBJ1-1; D call uncertain. V lost 5 bases and J 1 base, leaving 11 bases between the germline ends. Germline CDR1 reads MNHEY; CDR2 reads SVGEGT. The CDR3 covers 14 residues. CDR3: CASSLRTGNTEAFF. CDR3 nucleotides: TGTGCCAGCAGTCTTAGGACGGGGAACACTGAAGCTTTCTTT.

The chain recombines TRBV5-1 with TRBJ2-2; 7 bases agree with TRBD1. This CDR3 region has 15 residues. V shed 3 bases, J shed 6 bases, and the junction held 8 bases outside the gene matches. Germline lookup yields CDR1 SGHRS and CDR2 YFSETQ. As DNA, the CDR3 is TGCGCCAGCAGCTGGACAGGCAGCGAAGCCGGGGAGCTGTTTTTT. It yields the protein CASSWTGSEAGELFF.

This clone was detected only a few times. An end of the junction does not agree with germline; a read error may underlie this. The rearrangement joins TRBV9 to TRBJ1-2, with D perhaps matching TRBD1 (5 bases). Germline CDR1 is SGDLS and CDR2 is YYNGEE. The CDR3 covers 13 residues. CDR3 sequence (DNA): TGTGCCAGCAGCACTTCCGGGACCGACGACTTGGCCTTC. Amino acid sequence: CASSTSGTDDLAF.

V is TRBV30 and J is TRBJ2-3; 7 positions match TRBD2. Germline-derived CDR1 and CDR2 are GTSNPN and SVGIG (reference sequence). The length of the CDR3 is 15 residues. Germline trimming cut 0 bases from V and 1 base from J; bases unmatched to any gene: 4. CDR3 coding DNA: TGTGCCTGGAGTGTGAGGAGCGGGGGCACAGATACGCAGTATTTT. It specifies CAWSVRSGGTDTQYF.